One TCR beta chain is described in this entry. In the authors' methods: Amplification of reference gene primers provided the estimated nucleated cell counts. The repertoire was sequenced with immunoSEQ multiplex PCR; TCRdb's copy has only in-frame clones and lacks some. That table supplies the V and J calls and clone size; D and trimming were determined from the DNA. The table includes 85,000 to 95,000 clones, around 87% detected once. The data were taken from a study of blood T cell repertoires in COVID-19. Turning to the study itself: There were acute and convalescent COVID-19 samples, and they came from the United States, Italy and Spain. PBMCs, B-cell-depleted T cells, or T cells were the source of the cDNA or gDNA that made up the material.

This TCR was sampled from a human donor with acute or convalescent COVID-19. The donor label of this sample is uncertain. Sequenced sample: peripheral blood.

In DNA form, the CDR3 reads TGTGCCAGCAGCTTAGGCGGCGCCCTAGGGGGCGCGGTAGATACGCAGTATTTT. Protein product: CASSLGGALGGAVDTQYF. This chain links TRBV7-6 with TRBJ2-3; 7 nucleotides agree with TRBD1. This CDR3 contains 18 residues. Germline lookup yields CDR1 SGHVS and CDR2 FNYEAQ. V shed 1 base and J 5 bases; nucleotides not matched to a gene: 15. Drawing the rest from reference TRBV7-6 and TRBJ2-3, the complete variable domain is GAGVSQSPRYKVTKRGQDVALRCDPISGHVSLYWYRQALGQGPEFLTYFNYEAQQDKSGLPNDRFSAERPEGSISTLTIQRTEQRDSAMYRCASSLGGALGGAVDTQYFGPGTRLTVL.